These T cell receptor beta chains were read from a single sample in a study of human T cells and chemical hapten exposure. TCRdb redid the calling of the RACE reads with MiXCR, one entry per CDR3 protein. The top ten clones hold 8.4% of a sample with 350,000 or so distinct CDR3 sequences, 5.5% to 8% of them seen once. Sequencing used whole blood, obtained in connection with sensitization to the hapten diphenylcyclopropenone (DPC). The receptor set was obtained from a woman aged 18-29 years with alopecia areata. Some clones in this sample may be carry-over from other donors' samples. CDR3s include the opening cysteine and the closing phenylalanine or tryptophan. D genes are given only for firm matches. Only some rows state a clone size, as once, few, many or a class for expanded clones.

TRBJ2-3,TRBD2,few,TRBV9,CASSVGLAGGPSTDTQYF,TGTGCCAGCAGCGTAGGCCTAGCGGGGGGCCCATCGACAGATACGCAGTATTTT
TRBJ1-1,NA,NA,TRBV4-1,CASSRVGGRPEAFF,TGCGCCAGCAGCCGGGTGGGGGGACGGCCTGAAGCTTTCTTT
TRBJ2-7,NA,many,TRBV5-1,CASSTGVAEQYF,TGCGCCAGCAGCACGGGCGTGGCCGAGCAGTACTTC
TRBJ2-1,NA,NA,TRBV12-3/TRBV12-4,CASTSSFTYNEQFF,TGTGCCAGCACCAGCAGCTTTACCTACAATGAGCAGTTCTTC
TRBJ2-7,NA,large,TRBV27,CASSLYAGIYEQYF,TGTGCCAGCAGTTTATACGCAGGCATCTACGAGCAGTACTTC
TRBJ1-6,NA,few,TRBV7-2,CASSLASTSYNSPLHF,TGTGCCAGCAGCTTAGCTTCGACCTCCTATAATTCACCCCTCCACTTT
TRBJ2-6,NA,many,TRBV5-4,CASSFPGVGANVLTF,TGTGCCAGCAGCTTCCCAGGGGTTGGGGCCAACGTCCTGACTTTC
TRBJ2-5,NA,many,TRBV7-3,CASSATIQETQYF,TGTGCCAGCAGCGCCACGATCCAAGAGACCCAGTACTTC
TRBJ2-7,NA,few,TRBV4-2,CASSQETRRAYEQYF,TGTGCCAGCAGCCAAGAAACCCGGCGCGCCTACGAGCAGTACTTC
TRBJ2-1,NA,few,TRBV6-1,CASSDFPRVLPYNEQFF,TGTGCCAGCAGTGATTTTCCCAGGGTCTTACCTTACAATGAGCAGTTCTTC
TRBJ2-5,NA,few,TRBV6-6,CASSYSSTDQETQYF,TGTGCCAGCAGTTACTCCTCGACAGACCAAGAGACCCAGTACTTC
TRBJ1-3,NA,few,TRBV20-1,CSARRDSGNTIYF,TGCAGTGCTAGAAGGGATTCTGGAAACACCATATATTTT
TRBJ2-1,NA,few,TRBV12-3/TRBV12-4,CASSPHGHDNEQFF,TGTGCCAGCAGTCCCCATGGACACGACAATGAGCAGTTCTTC
TRBJ1-2,NA,few,TRBV15,CATSRDRASNYGYTF,TGTGCCACCAGCAGAGATCGGGCCAGTAACTATGGCTACACCTTC
TRBJ1-1,NA,few,TRBV6-2/TRBV6-3,CASSYSTDNLNTEAFF,TGTGCCAGCAGTTACTCCACGGACAATTTGAACACTGAAGCTTTCTTT
TRBJ2-5,TRBD2,many,TRBV7-2,CASSVGLARETQYF,TGTGCCAGCAGCGTTGGACTAGCGAGAGAGACCCAGTACTTC
TRBJ2-3,NA,NA,TRBV10-3,CAISERTEAMTDTQYF,TGTGCCATCAGTGAAAGGACCGAGGCGATGACAGATACGCAGTATTTT
TRBJ2-1,TRBD2,many,TRBV29-1,CSVGNSGGLSNEQFF,TGCAGCGTGGGGAATAGCGGGGGGCTTTCCAATGAGCAGTTCTTC
TRBJ1-4,NA,NA,TRBV5-1,CASRNPLEEKLFF,TGCGCCAGCAGAAATCCCCTGGAGGAAAAACTGTTTTTT
TRBJ2-7,NA,few,TRBV7-3,CASSSSSDEQYF,TGTGCCAGCAGCTCCTCGTCGGACGAGCAGTACTTC
TRBJ2-3,TRBD1,NA,TRBV20-1,CSATIPLQGDTDTQYF,TGCAGTGCTACCATCCCCCTTCAGGGGGACACAGATACGCAGTATTTT
TRBJ1-1,TRBD1,few,TRBV10-3,CAISPDRGTEAFF,TGTGCCATCAGTCCGGACAGGGGCACTGAAGCTTTCTTT
TRBJ1-4,NA,NA,TRBV3-1,CASSQEDFGANEKLFF,TGTGCCAGCAGCCAAGAGGACTTCGGCGCGAATGAAAAACTGTTTTTT
TRBJ1-5,NA,many,TRBV5-1,CASSLTGSDQPQHF,TGCGCCAGCAGCTTGACAGGCTCTGATCAGCCCCAGCATTTT